This entry features one TCR beta chain sequence. This CDR3 is built from 13 residues. The germline V and J ends were trimmed by 3 bases and 10 bases, with 14 bases remaining between them. Germline V gene lookup returns CDR1 SGDLS and CDR2 YYNGEE. This entry is derived from a study of CD8 T cells in Susac syndrome. After extraction with the RNeasy kit, roughly 0.45 to 1 ug of the RNA was reverse transcribed using random hexamers. One entry per CDR3 protein results from TCRdb running MiXCR on the immunoSEQ multiplex PCR reads. The repertoire has about 180,000 distinct CDR3 sequences, about 96% of them found once; the top ten carry less than 0.15%.

The V and J genes are TRBV9 and TRBJ2-1; no firm D call. The sequencing sample was made of CD4+ T cells from PBMCs. This TCR derives from a human donor with Susac syndrome. The CDR3 DNA follows: TGTGCCAGCAGCGGCTCGCAGCTCACGGAGCAGTTCTTC. Translating gives CASSGSQLTEQFF.